The text below deals with one TCR beta chain. Its target is unknown. This entry is derived from a study of T cell responses to AZD1222 COVID-19 vaccine. Study observations and caveats: CD4 TCRs associated with vaccination spanned spike, dominating at 160-218 and 743-854.

V was clipped by 2 bases and J by 4 bases, with 11 bases between them. The germline V gene encodes CDR1 MNHEY and CDR2 SVGAGI. The CDR3 length is 14 residues. Only in-frame clones appear in the TCRdb table, and some are missing; sequencing was by immunoSEQ multiplex PCR. The sample lists 100,000 or so clones; 90% were seen once. This receptor was taken from an adult in good health. The chain carries TRBV6-5 and TRBJ2-5; D assignment may be TRBD1 or TRBD2 (6 bases each). The sequences come from peripheral blood, collected on day 0 of AZD1222 vaccination. CDR3 sequence: CASSYPGGGETQYF. For the CDR3, the DNA is TGTGCCAGCAGTTACCCCGGGGGCGGAGAGACCCAGTACTTC.